These 30 T cell receptor beta chains originate from one sample sequenced in a study of blood T cells in healthy people across ages. Using a J-beta primer mix together with a sample-barcoded 5' primer, a second PCR was run for roughly 6 to 12 cycles. In TCRdb, the 5' RACE reads were re-called with MiXCR into one record per CDR3 protein. Counted here are about 620,000 distinct CDR3 sequences, more than 20% occurring once; the ten biggest clones make up more than 3%. Sequencing used blood. All receptors derive from an older man in good health.

The table lists this clonotype with a few counts. The chain couples TRBV28 to TRBJ2-5; 9 bases are a match to TRBD2. CDR1 MDHEN and CDR2 SYDVKM come from the germline V gene. The CDR3 is 15 amino acids. After removal of 6 bases from V and 1 base from J, the junction contained 6 bases not matched to a gene. CDR3 sequence (DNA): TGTGCCAGCAGCCAGACTAGCGGACTCCAAGAGACCCAGTACTTC. Protein product: CASSQTSGLQETQYF.

This clonotype was seen many times. The V call is TRBV12-3 or TRBV12-4, the J call TRBJ2-4; D call uncertain. There are 17 residues in the CDR3. Trimming pared 7 bases from V and 0 bases from J, leaving 19 bases between. CDR3 bases: TGTGCCAGCACCTATGTAGAATTTGCGGTAGCCAAAAACATTCAGTACTTC. Its protein is CASTYVEFAVAKNIQYF.

The CDR3 loop reads CASSLGDASSKHEQFF. CDR3 nucleotides: TGCGCCAGCAGCTTGGGAGACGCCTCTAGCAAACATGAGCAGTTCTTC. The chain has TRBV5-1 and TRBJ2-1, with D maybe TRBD2 (5 bases). V was pared by 0 bases and J by 8 bases, with 18 bases between. The CDR3 extends over 16 amino acids. In germline, CDR1 is SGHRS, CDR2 YFSETQ.

The chain recombines TRBV7-9 with TRBJ2-1; 12 nucleotides align to TRBD2. Trimming at V came to 1 base and at J to 7 bases, leaving 8 bases not matched to a gene. CDR3 size: 17 residues. CDR1 and CDR2 from the germline V gene are SEHNR and FQNEAQ (reference sequence). In nucleotides, the CDR3 is TGTGCCAGCAGCTTAGTCCCGGGACTAGCGGGTCTTAATGAGCAGTTCTTC. Amino acids: CASSLVPGLAGLNEQFF.

This clonotype was recorded a few times. The chain joins TRBV5-1 to TRBJ1-1; TRBD1 matches at 8 bases. The CDR3 covers 15 residues. Germline CDR1 is SGHRS and CDR2 is YFSETQ. The trim removed 4 bases at V and 6 bases at J, leaving 11 bases unmatched. CDR3: CASSLRTGRDSEAFF. In DNA form, the CDR3 reads TGCGCCAGCAGCCTGCGGACAGGGAGGGACTCTGAAGCTTTCTTT.

The V call is TRBV20-1, the J call TRBJ1-5; 7 positions agree with TRBD1. Germline CDR1 and CDR2: DFQATT and SNEGSKA (reference sequence). The CDR3 spans 14 residues. The V segment lost 6 bases and the J segment 2 bases; nucleotides outside the gene matches: 7. The CDR3 DNA sequence: TGCAGTGCAAAAGGGACAGTCGGCAATCAGCCCCAGCATTTT. Its translation is CSAKGTVGNQPQHF.

J is TRBJ2-2 and V is TRBV10-3, with TRBD1 matching 7 bases. After removal of 4 bases from V and 4 bases from J, the junction contained 6 bases not matched to a gene. This CDR3 is built from 15 residues. The germline V gene encodes CDR1 ENHRY and CDR2 SYGVKD. The CDR3 nucleotides read TGTGCCATCAGTGTGTCGTCAGGGGGCACCGGGGAGCTGTTTTTT. Translation gives CAISVSSGGTGELFF.

The rearrangement links TRBV10-2 to TRBJ1-4; D unclear. The germline V and J ends were trimmed by 3 bases and 14 bases, with 13 bases remaining between them. CDR3 length: 12 amino acids. Germline V lookup: CDR1 WSHSY, CDR2 SAAADI. The DNA of the CDR3 is TGCGCCAGCAGTGATGGGCCCGTGGGCCTGTTTTTT. Residues: CASSDGPVGLFF.

V gene TRBV5-1 combines with J gene TRBJ1-1; 9 bases align to TRBD1. The length of the CDR3 is 14 residues. V gave up 5 bases and J gave up 6 bases; unmatched junction bases: 8. Germline CDR1 SGHRS, CDR2 YFSETQ. The CDR3 bases are TGCGCCAGCAGGGGGACAGGGCCTCTGCCTGAAGCTTTCTTT. It is translated as CASRGTGPLPEAFF.

The J gene is TRBJ2-1, the V gene TRBV20-1; D not resolved. Per the germline V gene, CDR1 is DFQATT and CDR2 is SNEGSKA (reference sequence). The CDR3 is 14 residues long. Trimming removed 0 bases at V and 11 bases at J, with 17 bases between. The CDR3 loop is CSARDRLVGTQQFF. CDR3 bases: TGCAGTGCTAGAGACCGGCTAGTAGGAACGCAGCAGTTCTTC.

This clonotype was detected ten times or more. The chain links TRBV7-9 to TRBJ2-3; D tentatively fits TRBD1 or TRBD2 (5 bases each). Germline-derived CDR1 and CDR2 are SEHNR and FQNEAQ (reference sequence). Trimming removed 5 bases at V and 2 bases at J, with 14 bases between. CDR3 length equals 15 residues. CDR3 amino acids: CASSRRRGVTDTQYF. CDR3 bases: TGTGCCAGCAGCCGCCGTCGGGGCGTCACAGATACGCAGTATTTT.

In its sample, this clonotype was seen a few times. The chain is built from TRBV4-3 and TRBJ2-1; D is possibly TRBD2 (5 bases). Per germline, CDR1 LGHNA and CDR2 YSLEER. V lost 0 bases and J lost 0, with 9 bases in between. The CDR3 spans 16 residues. The CDR3 coding sequence is TGCGCCAGCAGCCAAGATTTAGCGAGCTCCTACAATGAGCAGTTCTTC. This encodes CASSQDLASSYNEQFF.

Only a few counts were recorded for this clonotype. This sequence joins TRBV5-1 and TRBJ1-1, with TRBD1 as a possible D gene (5 bases). This CDR3 contains 16 residues. The V and J ends lost 0 bases and 0 bases respectively, with 12 bases between them. Germline lookup yields CDR1 SGHRS and CDR2 YFSETQ. DNA of the CDR3: TGCGCCAGCAGCTTGGATGGACGGGACTTGAACACTGAAGCTTTCTTT. Amino acids: CASSLDGRDLNTEAFF. Combining the CDR3 with reference TRBV5-1 and TRBJ1-1 gives the whole variable domain KAGVTQTPRYLIKTRGQQVTLSCSPISGHRSVSWYQQTPGQGLQFLFEYFSETQRNKGNFPGRFSGRQFSNSRSEMNVSTLELGDSALYLCASSLDGRDLNTEAFFGQGTRLTVV.

This clonotype occurred once. The genes are TRBV5-1 and TRBJ1-1; possibly TRBD1 for D (5 bases). Trimming removed 4 bases at V and 4 bases at J, with 14 bases between. This CDR3 spans 14 amino acids. CDR1 and CDR2 from the germline V gene are SGHRS and YFSETQ. The CDR3 nucleotides are TGCGCCAGCAGCGGGGCCCTGGGGGGCACTGAAGCTTTCTTT. Protein sequence: CASSGALGGTEAFF. The variable domain in full, completed from reference TRBV5-1 and TRBJ1-1, reads KAGVTQTPRYLIKTRGQQVTLSCSPISGHRSVSWYQQTPGQGLQFLFEYFSETQRNKGNFPGRFSGRQFSNSRSEMNVSTLELGDSALYLCASSGALGGTEAFFGQGTRLTVV.

The chain is built from TRBV7-3 and TRBJ2-5; 7 nucleotides agree with TRBD2. The end of the DNA aligns better with TRBJ2-7, so the J call may be wrong. The CDR3 contains 13 residues. The V gene's germline CDR1 is SGHTA and CDR2 FQGTGA. The CDR3 DNA sequence: TGTGCCAGCAGCCCGGGACTATACTACGAGCAGTACTTC. Amino acid sequence: CASSPGLYYEQYF.

This clonotype came up many times. This rearrangement joins TRBV7-9 to TRBJ2-7, with 10 bases identical to TRBD2. Losses at the gene ends were 4 bases for V and 0 bases for J; bases not matched to a gene: 3. The CDR3 is made up of 15 amino acids. Germline loops: CDR1 SEHNR, CDR2 FQNEAQ (reference sequence). In nucleotides, the CDR3 is TGTGCCAGCAGCTCCCGGACTAGCGGCTCCTACGAGCAGTACTTC. Amino acid sequence: CASSSRTSGSYEQYF.

V and J are TRBV6-2 or TRBV6-3 and TRBJ2-1; D perhaps matches TRBD2 (6 bases). Per the germline V gene, CDR1 is MNHEY and CDR2 is SVGEGT. This CDR3 spans 13 amino acids. The V and J ends lost 8 bases and 2 bases respectively, with 10 bases between them. CDR3 coding DNA: TGTGCCAGCTTGAGGGAGGCCTACAATGAGCAGTTCTTC. Protein sequence: CASLREAYNEQFF.

The rearrangement joins TRBV7-2 to TRBJ1-4; 11 bases match TRBD1. V trimming: 4 bases; J trimming: 4 bases; junction bases outside the gene matches: 8. The CDR3 extends over 17 amino acids. Germline V lookup: CDR1 SGHTA, CDR2 FQGNSA. CDR3 sequence reads: CASSSWTGGPSNEKLFF. The CDR3 coding sequence is TGTGCCAGCAGCTCATGGACAGGGGGCCCAAGTAATGAAAAACTGTTTTTT.

This clonotype has more than one count but fewer than ten. CDR3 sequence reads: CASSSLGVAGGNNEQFF. For the CDR3, the DNA is TGTGCCAGCAGCTCCCTCGGGGTAGCGGGAGGGAACAATGAGCAGTTCTTC. The chain joins TRBV7-2 to TRBJ2-1; 11 bases fit TRBD2. CDR1 is SGHTA and CDR2 is FQGNSA in the germline V gene. This CDR3 spans 17 amino acids. V was pared by 4 bases and J by 5 bases, with 10 bases of the junction left unmatched.

The chain joins TRBV5-1 to TRBJ2-2; TRBD2 is a possible D gene (6 bases). Germline V gives CDR1 SGHRS, CDR2 YFSETQ. This CDR3 has 17 amino acids. V lost 4 bases to trimming and J lost 4 bases, with 20 bases between them. CDR3 residues: CASSEVTTGAGTGELFF. The CDR3 nucleotides read TGCGCCAGCAGCGAGGTTACCACGGGAGCCGGCACCGGGGAGCTGTTTTTT.

This chain uses TRBV30 with TRBJ2-3; 10 nucleotides align to TRBD2. The junction had 2 bases not matched to a gene; V was cut back by 0 bases and J by 2 bases. The germline V gene has CDR1 GTSNPN and CDR2 SVGIG (reference sequence). The CDR3 has 15 amino acids. This chain's CDR3 is CAWSVLAGNTDTQYF. CDR3 nucleotide sequence: TGTGCCTGGAGTGTACTAGCGGGAAACACAGATACGCAGTATTTT.

Ten or more counts support this clonotype. CDR3 loop: CASSQVGPNGGDTQYF. The CDR3 coding sequence is TGTGCCAGCAGCCAGGTGGGCCCGAACGGTGGAGATACGCAGTATTTT. J is TRBJ2-3 and V is TRBV7-2; D unresolved. The CDR3 extends over 16 amino acids. Germline CDR1 is SGHTA and CDR2 is FQGNSA. V was cut by 5 bases and J by 5 bases, with 20 bases left in between.

This clonotype was recorded a few times. This chain uses TRBV25-1 with TRBJ2-5; 9 nucleotides align to TRBD2. The J call could be wrong; TRBJ2-7 is a better fit for the DNA end. This CDR3 has 16 residues. Germline-derived CDR1 and CDR2 are MGHDK and SYGVNS. The CDR3 coding sequence is TGTGCCAGCAGTGAATATACCCTAGCGGGAACCTACGAGCAGTACTTC. Encoded protein: CASSEYTLAGTYEQYF.

This clonotype was found a few times. This chain connects TRBV6-6 to TRBJ2-3; D gene ambiguous. The CDR3 spans 16 residues. The V end lost 2 bases, the J end lost 2 bases, and 14 bases lay between the germline ends. Germline CDR1 is MNHNY and CDR2 is SVGAGI (reference sequence). The CDR3 coding sequence is TGTGCCAGCAGTTACGGGCAATCCCCGATCACAGATACGCAGTATTTT. Residues: CASSYGQSPITDTQYF.

In its sample, this clonotype was seen a few times. The chain joins TRBV27 to TRBJ2-1; D unclear. Trimming took off 3 bases at V and 0 bases at J, with 6 bases between the two ends. Germline CDR1 reads MNHEY; CDR2 reads SMNVEV (reference sequence). The CDR3 is 14 amino acids. CDR3 loop: CASSFSRSYNEQFF. The CDR3 nucleotides are TGTGCCAGCAGTTTCAGTCGCTCCTACAATGAGCAGTTCTTC.

The genes are TRBV7-2 and TRBJ2-7, with TRBD2 matching 9 bases. The V and J ends lost 3 bases and 2 bases, in that order; junction bases with no gene match: 11. Germline V CDR1 and CDR2: SGHTA, FQGNSA. The CDR3 is 17 amino acids. The CDR3 sequence: CASSLRGSSGRTYEQYF. The CDR3 nucleotides read TGTGCCAGCAGCTTGAGGGGGTCCAGCGGGAGGACCTACGAGCAGTACTTC.

This clonotype was detected many times. V and J are TRBV20-1 and TRBJ2-5; the D is unclear. Near its end, the DNA agrees better with TRBJ2-7, so the J call may be wrong. Germline V gene data show CDR1 as DFQATT and CDR2 as SNEGSKA (reference sequence). The CDR3 spans 13 residues. The CDR3 reads CSASYSPPYEQYF. The CDR3 DNA reads as TGCAGTGCTAGTTACAGCCCCCCCTACGAGCAGTACTTC.

This clonotype was picked up a small number of times. The chain carries TRBV27 and TRBJ2-3, with 15 bases that match TRBD2. Germline V lookup: CDR1 MNHEY, CDR2 SMNVEV (reference sequence). V shed 5 bases, J shed 2 bases, and the junction held 8 bases outside the gene matches. The CDR3 loop spans 18 amino acids. The CDR3 here is CASSPGLAGGQPTDTQYF. The CDR3, as DNA: TGTGCCAGCAGTCCCGGACTAGCGGGAGGGCAACCCACAGATACGCAGTATTTT.

The V gene is TRBV3-1, the J gene TRBJ2-7; TRBD2 is a possible D gene (6 bases). Trimming shortened V by 1 base and J by 5 bases, and 15 bases separated the two germline ends. The length of the CDR3 is 15 residues. The V gene's germline CDR1 is LGHDT and CDR2 YNNKEL (reference sequence). The CDR3 loop is CASSQVRGTSNEQYF. As DNA, the CDR3 is TGTGCCAGCAGCCAAGTGCGGGGAACCTCTAACGAGCAGTACTTC.

This clonotype has more than one count but fewer than ten. This chain joins TRBV11-2 and TRBJ2-5, with a possible D match to TRBD2 (6 bases). Germline CDR1 and CDR2: SGHAT and FQNNGV. Trimming removed 4 bases at V and 4 bases at J, with 10 bases between. There are 13 residues in the CDR3. The CDR3 here is CASSYGEVETQYF. The CDR3, as DNA: TGTGCCAGCAGCTACGGGGAGGTAGAGACCCAGTACTTC.